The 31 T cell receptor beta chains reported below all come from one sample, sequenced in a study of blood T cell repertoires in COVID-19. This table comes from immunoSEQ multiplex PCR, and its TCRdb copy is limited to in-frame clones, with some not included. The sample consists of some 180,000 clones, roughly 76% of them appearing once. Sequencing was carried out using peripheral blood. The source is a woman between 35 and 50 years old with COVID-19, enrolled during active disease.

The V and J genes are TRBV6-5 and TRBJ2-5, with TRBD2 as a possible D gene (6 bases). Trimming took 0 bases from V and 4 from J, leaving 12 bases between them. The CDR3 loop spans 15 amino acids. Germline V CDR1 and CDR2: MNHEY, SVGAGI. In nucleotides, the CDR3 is TGTGCCAGCAGTTACTCCTTCGGGGGTGTAGAGACCCAGTACTTC. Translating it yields CASSYSFGGVETQYF.

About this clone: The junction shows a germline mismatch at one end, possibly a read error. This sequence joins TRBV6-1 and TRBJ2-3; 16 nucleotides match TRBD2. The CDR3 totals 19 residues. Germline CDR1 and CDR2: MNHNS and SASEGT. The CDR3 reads CASTEQGLAGGLGTDTQYF. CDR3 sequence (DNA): TGTGCCAGCACTGAACAGGGACTAGCGGGGGGGCTTGGCACAGATACGCAGTATTTT.

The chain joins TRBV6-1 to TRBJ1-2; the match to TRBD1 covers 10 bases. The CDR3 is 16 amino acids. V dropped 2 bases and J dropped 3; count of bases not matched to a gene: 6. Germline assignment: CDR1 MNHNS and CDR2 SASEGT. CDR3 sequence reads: CASSEFRDRGYYGYTF. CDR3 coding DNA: TGTGCCAGCAGTGAATTCAGGGACAGGGGCTACTATGGCTACACCTTC.

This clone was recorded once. CDR3 residues: CASSRGGPNTGELFF. The DNA of the CDR3 is TGTGCCAGCAGTAGGGGAGGGCCAAACACCGGGGAGCTGTTTTTT. V usage is TRBV28 and J usage is TRBJ2-2; 7 nucleotides line up with TRBD2. The germline V gene encodes CDR1 MDHEN and CDR2 SYDVKM. V lost 5 bases, J lost 2 bases, and 5 bases stayed unmatched. CDR3 length equals 15 residues. The full variable domain, rest sourced from reference TRBV28 and TRBJ2-2, is DVKVTQSSRYLVKRTGEKVFLECVQDMDHENMFWYRQDPGLGLRLIYFSYDVKMKEKGDIPEGYSVSREKKERFSLILESASTNQTSMYLCASSRGGPNTGELFFGEGSRLTVL.

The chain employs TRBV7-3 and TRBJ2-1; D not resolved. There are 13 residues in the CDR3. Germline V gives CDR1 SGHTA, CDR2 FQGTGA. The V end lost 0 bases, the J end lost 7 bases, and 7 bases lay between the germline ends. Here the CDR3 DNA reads TGTGCCAGCAGCTTAACCTTAGTAAATGAGCAGTTCTTC. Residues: CASSLTLVNEQFF.

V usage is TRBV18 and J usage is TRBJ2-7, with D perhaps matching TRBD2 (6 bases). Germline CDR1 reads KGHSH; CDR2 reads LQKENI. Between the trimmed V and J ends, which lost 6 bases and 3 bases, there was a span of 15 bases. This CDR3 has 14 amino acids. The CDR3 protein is CASSPDGGNYEQYF. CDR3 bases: TGTGCCAGCTCGCCCGACGGAGGGAACTACGAGCAGTACTTC.

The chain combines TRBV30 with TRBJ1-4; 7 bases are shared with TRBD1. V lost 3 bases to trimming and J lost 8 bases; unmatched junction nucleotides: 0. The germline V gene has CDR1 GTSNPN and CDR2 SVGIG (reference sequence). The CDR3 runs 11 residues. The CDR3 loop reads CAWSRGEKLFF. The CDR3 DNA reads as TGTGCCTGGAGCAGGGGGGAAAAACTGTTTTTT.

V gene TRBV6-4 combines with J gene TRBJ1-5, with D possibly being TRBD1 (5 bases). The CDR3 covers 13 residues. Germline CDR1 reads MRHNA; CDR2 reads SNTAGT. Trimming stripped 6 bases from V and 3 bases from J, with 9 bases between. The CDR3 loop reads CASSSGPNQPQHF. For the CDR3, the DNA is TGTGCCAGCAGCTCAGGGCCCAATCAGCCCCAGCATTTT.

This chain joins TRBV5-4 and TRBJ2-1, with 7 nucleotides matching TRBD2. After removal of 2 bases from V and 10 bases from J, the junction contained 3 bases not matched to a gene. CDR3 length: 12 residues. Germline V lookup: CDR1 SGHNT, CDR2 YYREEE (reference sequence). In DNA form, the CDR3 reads TGTGCCAGCAGCTTACTAGCGAGGGAGCAGTTCTTC. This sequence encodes CASSLLAREQFF.

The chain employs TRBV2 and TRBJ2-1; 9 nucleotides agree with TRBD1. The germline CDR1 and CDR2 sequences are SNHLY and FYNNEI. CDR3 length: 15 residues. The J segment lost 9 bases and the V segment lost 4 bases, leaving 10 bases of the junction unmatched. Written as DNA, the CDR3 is TGTGCCAGCAGTGCCCCGGGACAGGGAATAACTGAGCAGTTCTTC. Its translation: CASSAPGQGITEQFF.

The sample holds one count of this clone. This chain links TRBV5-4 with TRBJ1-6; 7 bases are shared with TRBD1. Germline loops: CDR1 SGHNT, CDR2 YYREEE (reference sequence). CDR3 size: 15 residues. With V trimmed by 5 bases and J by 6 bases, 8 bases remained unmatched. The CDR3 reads CASRTGTALNSPLHF. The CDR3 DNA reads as TGTGCCAGCAGGACCGGGACAGCCCTTAATTCACCCCTCCACTTT.

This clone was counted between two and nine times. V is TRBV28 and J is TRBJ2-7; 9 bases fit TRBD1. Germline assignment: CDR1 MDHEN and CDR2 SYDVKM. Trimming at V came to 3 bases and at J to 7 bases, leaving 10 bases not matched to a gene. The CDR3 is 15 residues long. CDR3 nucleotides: TGTGCCAGCAGTTTGCACCGGGACAGGGTAGGTGAGCAGTACTTC. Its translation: CASSLHRDRVGEQYF.

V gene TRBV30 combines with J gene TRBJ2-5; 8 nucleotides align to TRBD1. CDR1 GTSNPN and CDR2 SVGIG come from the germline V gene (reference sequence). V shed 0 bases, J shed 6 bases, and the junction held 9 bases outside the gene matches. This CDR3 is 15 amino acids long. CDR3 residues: CAWSVRAGGGKTQYF. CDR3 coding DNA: TGTGCCTGGAGTGTTCGGGCAGGGGGCGGAAAGACCCAGTACTTC. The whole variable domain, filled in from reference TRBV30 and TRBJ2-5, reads SQTIHQWPATLVQPVGSPLSLECTVEGTSNPNLYWYRQAAGRGLQLLFYSVGIGQISSEVPQNLSASRPQDRQFILSSKKLLLSDSGFYLCAWSVRAGGGKTQYFGPGTRLLVL.

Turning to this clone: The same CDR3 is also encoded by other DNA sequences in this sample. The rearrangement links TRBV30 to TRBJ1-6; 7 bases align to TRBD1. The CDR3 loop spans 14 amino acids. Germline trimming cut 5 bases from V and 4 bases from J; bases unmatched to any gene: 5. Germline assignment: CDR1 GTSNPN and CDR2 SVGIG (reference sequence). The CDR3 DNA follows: TGTGCCTGGGGGAGACAGGGTTATAATTCACCCCTCCACTTT. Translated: CAWGRQGYNSPLHF.

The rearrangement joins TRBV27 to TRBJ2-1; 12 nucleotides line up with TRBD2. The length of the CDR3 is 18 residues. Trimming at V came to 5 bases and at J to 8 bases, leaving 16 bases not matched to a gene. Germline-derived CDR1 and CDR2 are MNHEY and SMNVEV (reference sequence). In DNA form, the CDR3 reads TGTGCCAGCAGTCTCCCGACTAGCGGGGGCCCCCGCCTGCATGAGCAGTTCTTC. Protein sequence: CASSLPTSGGPRLHEQFF.

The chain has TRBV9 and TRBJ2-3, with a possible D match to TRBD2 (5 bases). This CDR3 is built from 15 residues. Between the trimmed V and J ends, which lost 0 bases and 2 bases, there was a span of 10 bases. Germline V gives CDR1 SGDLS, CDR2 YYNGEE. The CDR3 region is CASSVDGRNTDTQYF. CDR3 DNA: TGTGCCAGCAGCGTAGATGGGAGAAACACAGATACGCAGTATTTT.

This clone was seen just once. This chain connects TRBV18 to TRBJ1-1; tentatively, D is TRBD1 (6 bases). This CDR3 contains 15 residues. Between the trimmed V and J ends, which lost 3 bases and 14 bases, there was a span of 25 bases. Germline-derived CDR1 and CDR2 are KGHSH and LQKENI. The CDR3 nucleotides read TGTGCCAGCTCACCTGGGACACGAACTATCCACTCCCACTTCTTT. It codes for CASSPGTRTIHSHFF.

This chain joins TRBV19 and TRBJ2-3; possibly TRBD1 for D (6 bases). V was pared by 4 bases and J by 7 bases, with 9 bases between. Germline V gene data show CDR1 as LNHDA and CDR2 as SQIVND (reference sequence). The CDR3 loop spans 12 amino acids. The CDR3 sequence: CASSTRGHTQYF. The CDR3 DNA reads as TGTGCCAGTAGTACCAGGGGACATACGCAGTATTTT.

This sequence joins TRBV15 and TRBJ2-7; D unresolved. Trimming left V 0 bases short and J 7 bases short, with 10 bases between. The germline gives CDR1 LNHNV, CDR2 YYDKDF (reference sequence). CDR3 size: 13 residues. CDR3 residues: CATSRDAFREQYF. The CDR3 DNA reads TGTGCCACCAGCAGAGATGCCTTCAGGGAGCAGTACTTC.

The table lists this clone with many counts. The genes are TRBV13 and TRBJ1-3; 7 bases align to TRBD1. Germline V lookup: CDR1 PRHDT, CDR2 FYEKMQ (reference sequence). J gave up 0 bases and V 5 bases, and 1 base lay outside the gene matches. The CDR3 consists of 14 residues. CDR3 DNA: TGTGCCAGCAGCGACAGGGTCTCTGGAAACACCATATATTTT. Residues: CASSDRVSGNTIYF.

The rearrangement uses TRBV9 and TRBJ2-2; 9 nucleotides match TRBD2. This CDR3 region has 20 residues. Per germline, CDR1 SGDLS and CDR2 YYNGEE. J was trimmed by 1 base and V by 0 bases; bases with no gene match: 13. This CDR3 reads CASSVDGFGSSGKNTGELFF. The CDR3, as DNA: TGTGCCAGCAGCGTAGATGGTTTCGGTTCTAGCGGGAAGAACACCGGGGAGCTGTTTTTT.

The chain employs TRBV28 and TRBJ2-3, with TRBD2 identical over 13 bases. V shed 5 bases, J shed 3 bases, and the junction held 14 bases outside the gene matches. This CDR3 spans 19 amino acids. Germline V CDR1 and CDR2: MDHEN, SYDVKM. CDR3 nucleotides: TGTGCCAGCAGTCCGTGGGGACTAGCGGGGCCGGACGGTACAGATACGCAGTATTTT. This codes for CASSPWGLAGPDGTDTQYF.

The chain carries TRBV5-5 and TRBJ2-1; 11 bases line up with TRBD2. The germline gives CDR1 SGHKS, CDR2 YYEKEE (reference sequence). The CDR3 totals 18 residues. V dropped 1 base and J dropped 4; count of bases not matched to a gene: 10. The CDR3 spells CASSLFSGGAYPYNEQFF. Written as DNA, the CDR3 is TGTGCCAGCAGCTTGTTTAGCGGGGGGGCCTATCCGTACAATGAGCAGTTCTTC.

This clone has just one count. The CDR3 protein is CASSMGTVKNTEAFF. The CDR3 DNA follows: TGTGCCAGCAGCATGGGGACAGTCAAGAACACTGAAGCTTTCTTT. This chain joins TRBV7-9 and TRBJ1-1, with 7 bases fitting TRBD1. The ends lost 5 bases at V and 1 base at J; junction bases unmatched: 7. There are 15 residues in the CDR3. Germline V gives CDR1 SEHNR, CDR2 FQNEAQ (reference sequence). The whole variable domain, filled in from reference TRBV7-9 and TRBJ1-1, reads DTGVSQNPRHKITKRGQNVTFRCDPISEHNRLYWYRQTLGQGPEFLTYFQNEAQLEKSRLLSDRFSAERPKGSFSTLEIQRTEQGDSAMYLCASSMGTVKNTEAFFGQGTRLTVV.

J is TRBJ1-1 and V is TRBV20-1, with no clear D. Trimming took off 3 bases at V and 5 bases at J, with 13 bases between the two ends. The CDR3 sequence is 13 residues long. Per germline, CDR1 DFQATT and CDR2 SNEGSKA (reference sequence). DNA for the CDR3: TGCAGTGCTAGTAGCGGTTGGGTAACTGAAGCTTTCTTT. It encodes CSASSGWVTEAFF.

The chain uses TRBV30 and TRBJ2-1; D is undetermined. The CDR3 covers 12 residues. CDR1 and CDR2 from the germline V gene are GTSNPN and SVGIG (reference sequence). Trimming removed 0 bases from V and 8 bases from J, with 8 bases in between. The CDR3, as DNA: TGTGCCTGGAGTGTCCTTTCCGATGAGCAGTTCTTC. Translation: CAWSVLSDEQFF. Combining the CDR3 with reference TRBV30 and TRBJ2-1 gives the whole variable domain SQTIHQWPATLVQPVGSPLSLECTVEGTSNPNLYWYRQAAGRGLQLLFYSVGIGQISSEVPQNLSASRPQDRQFILSSKKLLLSDSGFYLCAWSVLSDEQFFGPGTRLTVL.

The CDR3, as DNA: TGTGCCAGCAGCTTGGGACCAGGCAACTATGGCTACACCTTC. Translation: CASSLGPGNYGYTF. The chain has TRBV5-5 and TRBJ1-2, with no clear D. Germline V lookup: CDR1 SGHKS, CDR2 YYEKEE (reference sequence). V was trimmed by 0 bases and J by 2 bases, leaving 8 bases between them. The CDR3 has 14 residues.

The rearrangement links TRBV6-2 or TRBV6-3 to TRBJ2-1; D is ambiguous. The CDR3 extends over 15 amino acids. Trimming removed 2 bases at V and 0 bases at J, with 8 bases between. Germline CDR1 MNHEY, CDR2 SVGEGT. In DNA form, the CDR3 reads TGTGCCAGCAGTTACGAGACACTCTCCTACAATGAGCAGTTCTTC. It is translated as CASSYETLSYNEQFF.

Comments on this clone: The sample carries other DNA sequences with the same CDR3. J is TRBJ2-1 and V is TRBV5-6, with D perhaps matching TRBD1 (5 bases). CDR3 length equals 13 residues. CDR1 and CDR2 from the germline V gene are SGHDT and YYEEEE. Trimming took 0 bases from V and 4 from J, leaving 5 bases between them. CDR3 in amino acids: CASSLDRYNEQFF. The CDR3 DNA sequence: TGTGCCAGCAGCTTGGACAGGTACAATGAGCAGTTCTTC.

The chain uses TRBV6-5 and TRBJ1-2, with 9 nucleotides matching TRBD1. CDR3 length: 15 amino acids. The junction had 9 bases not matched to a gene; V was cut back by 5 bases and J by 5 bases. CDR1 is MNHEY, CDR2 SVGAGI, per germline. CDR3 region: CASSNRGLEGYGYTF. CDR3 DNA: TGTGCCAGCAGTAACAGGGGGCTAGAGGGATATGGCTACACCTTC.

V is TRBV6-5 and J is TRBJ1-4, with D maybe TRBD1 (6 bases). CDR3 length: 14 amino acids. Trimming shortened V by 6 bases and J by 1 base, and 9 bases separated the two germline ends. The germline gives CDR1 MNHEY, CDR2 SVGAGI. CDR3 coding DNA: TGTGCCAGCAGGGACAGAGGAACTAATGAAAAACTGTTTTTT. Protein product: CASRDRGTNEKLFF.